This is a list of T cell receptor beta chains from one sample in a study of regulatory T cells in long-lasting Graves disease. TCRdb independently ran MiXCR on the multiplex PCR reads; one entry per CDR3 protein. The table has around 480,000 distinct CDR3 sequences, 16% seen once. The sample was also reused in another study, on T cells in Graves' hyperthyroidism and ophthalmopathy.

Sequenced here: peripheral blood mononuclear cells (PBMCs), sampled at new diagnosis, from a patient treated with antithyroid drugs. The origin of the receptors is a woman aged 40 to 65 with Graves disease. The CDR3 runs from the conserved cysteine through the conserved F or W. D genes are given only for firm matches. Clone size is not always given. Where it is, it says once, few, many or a class for expanded clones.

v_gene: TRBV7-3; d_gene: TRBD2; j_gene: TRBJ2-1; abundance: many; CDR3nt: TGTGCCAGCAGCCGGATTGCGGGGGGAGAATCGTTCTTC; CDR3aa: CASSRIAGGESFF
v_gene: TRBV5-1; d_gene: .; j_gene: TRBJ2-1; abundance: many; CDR3nt: TGCGCCAGCAGCTTGGTAGAACAGGAACCCTACAATGAGCAGTTCTTC; CDR3aa: CASSLVEQEPYNEQFF
v_gene: TRBV2; d_gene: TRBD2; j_gene: TRBJ2-3; abundance: many; CDR3nt: TGTGCCAGCATTCGGACAGCGGGGGATTCAGATACGCAGTATTTT; CDR3aa: CASIRTAGDSDTQYF
v_gene: TRBV7-9; d_gene: TRBD1; j_gene: TRBJ1-1; abundance: .; CDR3nt: TGTGCCAGCAGCTTCAGGGGGGGGGTCACTGAAGCTTTCTTT; CDR3aa: CASSFRGGVTEAFF
v_gene: TRBV3-1; d_gene: .; j_gene: TRBJ1-4; abundance: many; CDR3nt: TGTGCCAGCAGCCAAGATGAGAGGGAAAAACTGTTTTTT; CDR3aa: CASSQDEREKLFF
v_gene: TRBV5-1; d_gene: .; j_gene: TRBJ1-1; abundance: few; CDR3nt: TGCGCCAGCAGCTTGGGGGGGGCTCAAACTGAAGCTTTCTTT; CDR3aa: CASSLGGAQTEAFF
v_gene: TRBV28; d_gene: .; j_gene: TRBJ2-4; abundance: .; CDR3nt: TGTGCCTGGAGGGGGGTCGTCCTAGCCAAAAACATTCAGTACTTC; CDR3aa: CAWRGVVLAKNIQYF
v_gene: TRBV6-1; d_gene: .; j_gene: TRBJ2-5; abundance: many; CDR3nt: TGTGCCAGCAGGAGGGCCCAAGAGACCCAGTACTTC; CDR3aa: CASRRAQETQYF
v_gene: TRBV4-1; d_gene: .; j_gene: TRBJ1-2; abundance: .; CDR3nt: TGCGCCAGCAGCCAAACGGTTGGGGGCTATGGCTACACCTTC; CDR3aa: CASSQTVGGYGYTF
v_gene: TRBV3-1; d_gene: .; j_gene: TRBJ2-2; abundance: many; CDR3nt: TGTGCCAGCAGTCTCTCTCCGTCACCCACCGGGGAGCTGTTTTTT; CDR3aa: CASSLSPSPTGELFF
v_gene: TRBV10-2; d_gene: .; j_gene: TRBJ1-3; abundance: few; CDR3nt: TGCGCCAGCAGTGACCAGGGAACATCAGGAAACACCATATATTTT; CDR3aa: CASSDQGTSGNTIYF
v_gene: TRBV3-1; d_gene: .; j_gene: TRBJ2-2; abundance: many; CDR3nt: TGTGCCAGCAGCCAAACCTTCGGGGAGCTGTTTTTT; CDR3aa: CASSQTFGELFF
v_gene: TRBV12-3/TRBV12-4; d_gene: .; j_gene: TRBJ1-5; abundance: many; CDR3nt: TGTGCCAGCAGTTCCACCATACAAGGCACACAGCCCCAGCATTTT; CDR3aa: CASSSTIQGTQPQHF
v_gene: TRBV4-1; d_gene: .; j_gene: TRBJ2-2; abundance: few; CDR3nt: TGCGCCAGCAGCCTCGAGGGGGGGTTTCAAGAGCTGTTTTTT; CDR3aa: CASSLEGGFQELFF
v_gene: TRBV27; d_gene: .; j_gene: TRBJ1-1; abundance: many; CDR3nt: TGTGCCAGCAGCTTGGATTGGGCAAACACTGAAGCTTTCTTT; CDR3aa: CASSLDWANTEAFF
v_gene: TRBV11-3; d_gene: .; j_gene: TRBJ1-1; abundance: many; CDR3nt: TGTGCCAGCAGCTTAATGGGGGTGAGCACTGAAGCTTTCTTT; CDR3aa: CASSLMGVSTEAFF
v_gene: TRBV12-3/TRBV12-4; d_gene: .; j_gene: TRBJ2-7; abundance: many; CDR3nt: TGTGCCAGCAGTAGTCAGGGATCCTACGAGCAGTACTTC; CDR3aa: CASSSQGSYEQYF
v_gene: TRBV19; d_gene: .; j_gene: TRBJ2-2; abundance: few; CDR3nt: TGTGCCACCCGGGGGACCGCGGTTTTAGACACCGGGGAGCTGTCTTTT; CDR3aa: CATRGTAVLDTGELSF
v_gene: TRBV19; d_gene: TRBD1; j_gene: TRBJ1-1; abundance: few; CDR3nt: TGTGCCAGTAGTATAGGACAGGGGGCGATTTTTAGCACTGAAGCTTTCTTT; CDR3aa: CASSIGQGAIFSTEAFF
v_gene: TRBV3-1; d_gene: .; j_gene: TRBJ1-5; abundance: many; CDR3nt: TGTGCCAGCAGCCAAAGCCCAAGGATTCAGCCCCAGCATTTT; CDR3aa: CASSQSPRIQPQHF
v_gene: TRBV6-5; d_gene: TRBD1; j_gene: TRBJ1-1; abundance: .; CDR3nt: TGTGCCAGCAGTTTTTCCGGGACAGGGTCCACTGAAGCTCTCTTT; CDR3aa: CASSFSGTGSTEALF
v_gene: TRBV4-1; d_gene: .; j_gene: TRBJ1-4; abundance: .; CDR3nt: TGCGCCAGCAGCCAAGGACCGACCAATGAAAAACTGTTTTTT; CDR3aa: CASSQGPTNEKLFF
v_gene: TRBV7-9; d_gene: .; j_gene: TRBJ2-1; abundance: few; CDR3nt: TGTGCCAGCAGCTTAAAGGCGGGGCCCTACAATGAGCAGTTCTTC; CDR3aa: CASSLKAGPYNEQFF
v_gene: TRBV27; d_gene: .; j_gene: TRBJ2-7; abundance: .; CDR3nt: TGTGCCAGCGGGACTGGGTTCCCATTAAAAGGAATTATGTACGAGCAGTACTTC; CDR3aa: CASGTGFPLKGIMYEQYF
v_gene: TRBV6-2/TRBV6-3; d_gene: TRBD1; j_gene: TRBJ1-5; abundance: .; CDR3nt: TGTGCCAGCAGTGACAGGGTCGAAACGCCCCAGCATTTT; CDR3aa: CASSDRVETPQHF
v_gene: TRBV6-2/TRBV6-3; d_gene: TRBD1; j_gene: TRBJ2-5; abundance: many; CDR3nt: TGTGCCAGCAGTCCACAGACAGGGGCGACCCAGTACTTC; CDR3aa: CASSPQTGATQYF
v_gene: TRBV11-2; d_gene: TRBD2; j_gene: TRBJ2-5; abundance: .; CDR3nt: TGTGCCAGCAGCTTAGAGCTAGCGGGGGGAGGGACCCAGTACTTC; CDR3aa: CASSLELAGGGTQYF
v_gene: TRBV10-3; d_gene: .; j_gene: TRBJ2-5; abundance: many; CDR3nt: TGTGCCATCAGTGAGTCGGCGGCAGGGGAGAGAGAGACCCAGTACTTC; CDR3aa: CAISESAAGERETQYF
v_gene: TRBV6-2/TRBV6-3; d_gene: .; j_gene: TRBJ2-3; abundance: many; CDR3nt: TGTGCCAGCAGTGAATGGGATACGCAGTATTTT; CDR3aa: CASSEWDTQYF
v_gene: TRBV20-1; d_gene: TRBD1; j_gene: TRBJ2-1; abundance: .; CDR3nt: TGCAGTGCTAGCCAGGACAGGACCATCTCCTACAATGAGCAGTTCTTC; CDR3aa: CSASQDRTISYNEQFF
v_gene: TRBV10-1; d_gene: TRBD1; j_gene: TRBJ2-4; abundance: few; CDR3nt: TGCGCCAGCAGTGACAGTAGGACAGGGTTGAACATTCAGTACTTC; CDR3aa: CASSDSRTGLNIQYF
v_gene: TRBV20-1; d_gene: .; j_gene: TRBJ1-5; abundance: .; CDR3nt: TGCAGTGCCCCTGGGGGATTTGATCAGCCCCAGCATTTT; CDR3aa: CSAPGGFDQPQHF
v_gene: TRBV20-1; d_gene: .; j_gene: TRBJ1-2; abundance: many; CDR3nt: TGCAGTGCTAGAGGGCAGGGGAATGGTGGCTACACCTTC; CDR3aa: CSARGQGNGGYTF
v_gene: TRBV7-3; d_gene: TRBD2; j_gene: TRBJ2-1; abundance: many; CDR3nt: TGTGCCAGCAGCGCACGAGGAGGGCGGGGGGGCCCTAACAATGAGCAGTTCTTC; CDR3aa: CASSARGGRGGPNNEQFF
v_gene: TRBV27; d_gene: TRBD2; j_gene: TRBJ2-2; abundance: .; CDR3nt: TGTGCCAGCAGCAATAGACTAGCGGGGGGCCCCCACACCGGGGAGCTGTTTTTT; CDR3aa: CASSNRLAGGPHTGELFF
v_gene: TRBV27; d_gene: .; j_gene: TRBJ1-1; abundance: many; CDR3nt: TGTGCCAGCAGCCCCCATGGGGGGGCCAGGAACACTGAAGCTTTCTTT; CDR3aa: CASSPHGGARNTEAFF
v_gene: TRBV3-1; d_gene: .; j_gene: TRBJ2-1; abundance: many; CDR3nt: TGTGCCAGCAGCCGTTCCTACAATGAGCAGTTCTTC; CDR3aa: CASSRSYNEQFF
v_gene: TRBV2; d_gene: .; j_gene: TRBJ2-3; abundance: many; CDR3nt: TGTGCCAGCAGTGACCCAGGGACACTCACTAGCACAGATACGCAGTATTTT; CDR3aa: CASSDPGTLTSTDTQYF
v_gene: TRBV3-1; d_gene: .; j_gene: TRBJ1-3; abundance: many; CDR3nt: TGTGCCAGCAGCCAAGATCTCACCTCTGGAAACACCATATATTTT; CDR3aa: CASSQDLTSGNTIYF
v_gene: TRBV6-2/TRBV6-3; d_gene: .; j_gene: TRBJ1-5; abundance: many; CDR3nt: TGTGCCAGCAGTTCGGTCCCAGGTCAGCCCCAGCATTTT; CDR3aa: CASSSVPGQPQHF
v_gene: TRBV20-1; d_gene: TRBD1; j_gene: TRBJ2-5; abundance: .; CDR3nt: TGCAGTGCTTTGACAGGGGTTGGGTTGGAGACCCAGTACTTC; CDR3aa: CSALTGVGLETQYF
v_gene: TRBV5-1; d_gene: .; j_gene: TRBJ2-5; abundance: many; CDR3nt: TGTGCCAGCAGGAGCGGAGAGACCCAGTACTTC; CDR3aa: CASRSGETQYF
v_gene: TRBV28; d_gene: TRBD1; j_gene: TRBJ1-2; abundance: .; CDR3nt: TGTGCCAGCAGGAAGACCGGGACAGGGAACGGCTACACCTTC; CDR3aa: CASRKTGTGNGYTF